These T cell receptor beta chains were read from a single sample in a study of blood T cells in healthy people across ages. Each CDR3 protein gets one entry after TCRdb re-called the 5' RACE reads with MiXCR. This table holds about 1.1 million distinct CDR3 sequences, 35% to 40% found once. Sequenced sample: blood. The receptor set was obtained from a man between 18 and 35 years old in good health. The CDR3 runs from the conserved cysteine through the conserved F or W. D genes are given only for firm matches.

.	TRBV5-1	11	CASSLEHEQYF
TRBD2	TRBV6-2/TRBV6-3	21	CASSYSMGSGGPSLLTDTQYF
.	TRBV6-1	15	CASRRGSGANEKLFF
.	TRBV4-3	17	CASSQDFLEHIIDTQYF
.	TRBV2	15	CASKVRDGTNYGHTF
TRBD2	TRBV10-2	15	CASGHGREGMKTQYF
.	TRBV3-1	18	CASSPRTAGRGVTDTQYF
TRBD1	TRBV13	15	CASSLETGGADTQYF
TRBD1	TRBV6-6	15	CASSHGTGQNTEAFF
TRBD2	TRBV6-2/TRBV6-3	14	CASSQVDSTSVTFF
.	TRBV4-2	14	CASSQGADVGKLFF
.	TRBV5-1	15	CASGPEGEGIYIQYF
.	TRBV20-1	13	CSVSVGTSYEQYF
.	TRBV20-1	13	CSARFSSYNEQFF
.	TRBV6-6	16	CASSYSITDGGEKLFF
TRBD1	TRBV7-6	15	CASSFEAGGNYGYTF
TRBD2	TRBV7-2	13	CASSLRGRGEQFF
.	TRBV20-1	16	CSARSNRPTGNSPLHF
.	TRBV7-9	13	CASSDDSASPLHF
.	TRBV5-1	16	CASSLEGRESNYGYTF
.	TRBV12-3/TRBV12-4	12	CATQGGANVLTF
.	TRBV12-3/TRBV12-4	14	CASSFRSSQETQYF
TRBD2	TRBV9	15	CASSLSGGARDTQYF
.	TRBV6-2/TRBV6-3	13	CASKRIQGTEAFF
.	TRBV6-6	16	CASSSVRNGFTDTQYF
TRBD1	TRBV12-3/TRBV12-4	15	CASSFEDRGFYGYTF
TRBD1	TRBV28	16	CASSIPAGGRGYGYTF
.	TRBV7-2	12	CASSSTVYEQYF
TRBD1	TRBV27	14	CASSFSTGGGTQYF
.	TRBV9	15	CASSVSGGREETQYF
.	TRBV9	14	CASSVGGDGYGYTF
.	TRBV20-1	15	CSARDGRMGNEKLFF
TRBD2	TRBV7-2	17	CASSSIAGGPLTDTQYF
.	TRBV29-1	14	CSVESPGSGTEAFF
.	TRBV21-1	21	CASSPSFWGNPYRETDNEQFF
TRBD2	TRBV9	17	CASSPNLAGGPYNEQFF
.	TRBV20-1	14	CSAPGGASTDTQYF
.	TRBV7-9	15	CASSSGAGDSYEQYF
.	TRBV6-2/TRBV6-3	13	CASSGDGNYEQYF
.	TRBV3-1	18	CASSPYMSAGAKTGELFF
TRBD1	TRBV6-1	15	CASSEVWDSSNEQFF
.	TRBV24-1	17	CATSDGAGETKNSPLHF
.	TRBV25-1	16	CASSVGWLTPNEKLFF
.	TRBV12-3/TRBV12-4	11	CASSTASPLHF
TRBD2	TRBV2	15	CASSETSGGHNEQFF
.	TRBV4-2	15	CASSQDRWRDTEAFF
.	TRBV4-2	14	CASSHPGLDNEQFF
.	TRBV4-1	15	CASSQVPPRADTQYF
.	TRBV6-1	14	CASRGPTLYNEQFF
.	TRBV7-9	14	CATSSRVEIHEQFF
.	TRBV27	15	CASSLSRLGTDTQYF
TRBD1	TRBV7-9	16	CASRRNDRGRYTEAFF
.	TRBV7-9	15	CASSLDQTEQETQYF